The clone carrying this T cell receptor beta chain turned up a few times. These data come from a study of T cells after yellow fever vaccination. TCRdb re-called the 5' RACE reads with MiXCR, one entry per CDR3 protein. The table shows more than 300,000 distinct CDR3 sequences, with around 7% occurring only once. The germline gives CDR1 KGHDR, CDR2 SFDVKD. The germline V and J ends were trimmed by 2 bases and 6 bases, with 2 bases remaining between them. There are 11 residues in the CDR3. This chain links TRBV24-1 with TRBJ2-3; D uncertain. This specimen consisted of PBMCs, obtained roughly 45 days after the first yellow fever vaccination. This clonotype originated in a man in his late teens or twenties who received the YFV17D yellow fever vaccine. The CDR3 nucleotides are TGTGCCACCAGTGATTACGATACGCAGTATTTT. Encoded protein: CATSDYDTQYF.